The sequence of this TCR beta chain was determined in a study of CD8 T cells in Susac syndrome. A remark on this clonotype: What it recognizes is unknown.

The CDR3 totals 15 residues. Per the germline V gene, CDR1 is SGHTA and CDR2 is FQGNSA. V lost 2 bases and J 0 bases, leaving 7 bases between the germline ends. Study-wide points: No clonal expansion appeared among CD4+ T cells in Susac patients.

Reverse transcription used roughly 0.45 to 1 ug RNA and random hexamers. TCRdb reanalysed the immunoSEQ multiplex PCR reads using MiXCR and keeps one entry per CDR3 protein. The sample has roughly 190,000 distinct CDR3 sequences; approximately 95% are singletons. The V and J genes are TRBV7-2 and TRBJ1-4; D not resolved. Sequencing was performed on CD4+ T cells from PBMCs. The sequence came from a human donor with Susac syndrome. This chain's CDR3 is CASSLTSSTNEKLFF. Written as DNA, the CDR3 is TGTGCCAGCAGCTTAACCTCCTCAACTAATGAAAAACTGTTTTTT.